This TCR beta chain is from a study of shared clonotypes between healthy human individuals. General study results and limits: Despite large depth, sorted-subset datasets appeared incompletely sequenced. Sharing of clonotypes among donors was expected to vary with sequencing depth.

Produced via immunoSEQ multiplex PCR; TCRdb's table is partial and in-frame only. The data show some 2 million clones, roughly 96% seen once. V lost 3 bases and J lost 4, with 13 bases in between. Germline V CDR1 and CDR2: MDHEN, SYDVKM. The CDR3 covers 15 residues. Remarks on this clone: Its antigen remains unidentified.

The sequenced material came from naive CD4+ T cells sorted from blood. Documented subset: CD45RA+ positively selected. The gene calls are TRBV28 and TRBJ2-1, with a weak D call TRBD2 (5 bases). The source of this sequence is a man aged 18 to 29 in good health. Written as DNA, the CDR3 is TGTGCCAGCAGTTTGAGGCGGGTTATATACAATGAGCAGTTCTTC. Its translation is CASSLRRVIYNEQFF.